This T cell receptor (beta chain) was observed in a study of T-cell reconstitution after alpha-beta-depleted transplantation in children. Unique molecular identifiers tagged the TCRbeta library. TCRdb fed the PCR reads into MiXCR, producing one record per CDR3 protein. The table records around 800,000 distinct CDR3 sequences, 15% to 20% of them present only once. The V gene's germline CDR1 is SNHLY and CDR2 FYNNEI. This CDR3 region has 15 residues. V shed 6 bases and J shed 0 bases, with 11 bases lying between them. The sequence came from a male patient under 18 who had a stem cell transplant for acute lymphoblastic leukemia, so the T cells may come from the graft donor. This specimen was PBMCs, mostly from graft donor cells, taken 360 days after TCRalphabeta/CD19-depleted stem cell transplant. The chain has TRBV2 and TRBJ2-2, with D tentatively TRBD1 (6 bases). CDR3 coding DNA: TGTGCCAGCAGCAAAGACAGGTCGAACACCGGGGAGCTGTTTTTT. Its protein is CASSKDRSNTGELFF.